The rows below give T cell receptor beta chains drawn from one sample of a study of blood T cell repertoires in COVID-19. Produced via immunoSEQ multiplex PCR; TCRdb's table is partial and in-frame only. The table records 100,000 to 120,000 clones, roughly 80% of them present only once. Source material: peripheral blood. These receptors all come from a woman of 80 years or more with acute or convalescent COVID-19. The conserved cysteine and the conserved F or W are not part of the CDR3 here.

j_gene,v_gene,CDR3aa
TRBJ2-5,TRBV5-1,ASSLDNRGQETQY
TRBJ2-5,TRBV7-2,ASSRGIQETQY
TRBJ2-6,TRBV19,ASSIYSLGANVLT
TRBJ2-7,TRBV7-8,ASSVDWANEQY
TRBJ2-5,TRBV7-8,ASSLAGGQETQY
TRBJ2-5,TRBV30,AGGTSSQETQY
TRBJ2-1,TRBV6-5,ASRLAGGKNEQF
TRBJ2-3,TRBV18,ASSSGLAGGTDTQY
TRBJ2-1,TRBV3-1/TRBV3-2,ASSQGTSRLRGNEQF
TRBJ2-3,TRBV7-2,ASTQNRGTDTQY
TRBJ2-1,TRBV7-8,ASSPSARDNEQF
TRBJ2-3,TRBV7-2,ASSVGSKVDTQY
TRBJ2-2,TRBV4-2,ASSQDTLSGTNTGELF
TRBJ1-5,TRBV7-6,ASSLGQGNSNQPQH
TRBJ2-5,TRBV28,ASSLEETQY
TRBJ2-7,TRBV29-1,SAGLAGGEQY
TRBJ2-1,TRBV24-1,ATSDPGGSSYNEQF
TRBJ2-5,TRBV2,ASRGLAGAETQY
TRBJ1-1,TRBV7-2,ASSADRVGMAF
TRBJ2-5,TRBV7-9,ASSLPGLAGFQETQY
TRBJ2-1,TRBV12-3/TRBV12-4,ASSRTSRNEQF
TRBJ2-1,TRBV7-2,ASNGGSNRNEQF
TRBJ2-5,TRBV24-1,ATSERGWGTQY
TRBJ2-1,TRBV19,ASKSGLSYNEQF
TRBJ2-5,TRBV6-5,ASSRETQY
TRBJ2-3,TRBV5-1,ASSLSGASTDTQY
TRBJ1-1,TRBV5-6,ASSLVVLSTEAF
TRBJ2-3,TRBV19,ASSTRTSADTQY
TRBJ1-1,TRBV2,ASSAGGAFEAF
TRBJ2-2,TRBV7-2,ASSLGRGYTGELF
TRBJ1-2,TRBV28,ASRGSPGTNTVSLTYGYT
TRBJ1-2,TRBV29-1,SAGGGSYGYT
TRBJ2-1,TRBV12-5,ASGLVLGTQNEQF
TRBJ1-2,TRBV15,ATSRDTQGSYGYT
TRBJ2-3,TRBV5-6,ASSLGEADTQY
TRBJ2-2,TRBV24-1,ATSDPGGSGTGELF
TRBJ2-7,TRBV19,ASSMFLFSYEQY
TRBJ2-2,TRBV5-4,ASSSRQGATGELF
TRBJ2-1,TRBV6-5,ASRRLAGVSNEQF
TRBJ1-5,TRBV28,ASSLQQGSQPQH
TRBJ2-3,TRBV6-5,ASRLTSGRTDTQY
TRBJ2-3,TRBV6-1,ASSEAKQEY
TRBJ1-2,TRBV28,ASTSLSGVNYGYT
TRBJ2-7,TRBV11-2,ASRTLQGASYEQY
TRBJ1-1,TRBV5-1,ASSFSEGTEAF
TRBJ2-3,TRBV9,ASSGWTSVTDTQY
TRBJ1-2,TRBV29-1,SVKSGLYGYT
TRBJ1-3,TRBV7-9,ASSLGGGNTIY
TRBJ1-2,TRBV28,ASSQGGVRDVYGYT
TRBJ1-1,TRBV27,ASKIGGRGRTF
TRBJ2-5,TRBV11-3,ASSLQAGVGETQY
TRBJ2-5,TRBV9,ASSEGQVETQY
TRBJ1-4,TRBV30,AWRVFQGGRLF
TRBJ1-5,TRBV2,ASSTGTGDQPQH
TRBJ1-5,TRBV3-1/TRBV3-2,ASSQGWTGKGYQPQH
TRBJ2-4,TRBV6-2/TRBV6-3,ASSYGAVKNIQY